This T cell receptor beta chain emerged from a study of identical twins (dated by TCRdb to between 2015 and 2016). In the study overall: To test whether fetal clonotypes persist, this study deep-sequenced TCR alpha and beta repertoires from monozygotic twins, from unrelated adults of various ages, and from cord blood. To rule out contamination, replicate twin experiments were performed at different times with different library preparation protocols.

The CDR3 goes from the cysteine to the phenylalanine over 12 residues. The sequence is cut down to CDR3 DNA, 36 bases in frame from base 1. The germline V and J ends show losses of 6 bases and 4 bases respectively, and no gene match explains 3 bases of the junction. According to the germline V gene, CDR1 reads SQVTM and CDR2 reads ANQGSEA. To prepare the library, 5' RACE was applied. The sequencer was an Illumina HiSeq 2000. Template switching introduced a universal primer binding site; the final cDNA contained a unique molecular identifier, enabling accurate counting of TCR cDNA molecules. First-strand cDNA for TCR alpha and beta chains was synthesized from specific primers in the conserved constant-segment region. To control for contamination, every cDNA library carried two barcodes: a SMART-Mk sample barcode plus Illumina barcodes. Two successive PCR steps introduced TruSeq adapter sequences along with Illumina sample barcodes. The TCR alpha and beta cDNA libraries were sequenced on the Illumina HiSeq platform using custom primers. As for the original processing: MiGEC processed the raw reads to extract unique molecular identifiers, while MiXCR was used to determine the CDR3 positions. Recombination models were inferred per individual with the repgenHMM and IGoR tools using an EM algorithm. Shared clonotypes were analyzed with the tcR package in R, and sharing was normalized by the product of cloneset sizes. To study raw recombination without the effects of thymic and clonal selection, out-of-frame nonproductive sequences were analyzed. The public reads were reprocessed in TCRdb via fastp at Q25 and MiXCR, keeping in-frame beta chains. Rows are combined by CDR3 protein, so each entry shows the most common genes and DNA. The V and J calls were determined by TCRdb, not by the authors. For this sample there are 1,800,000 or so distinct CDR3 sequences; under 35% appear just once. Under 0.35% of the sample goes to the ten largest clones.

Only healthy Caucasian donors were included. In its sample, this clonotype was seen many times. The specificity of this receptor is unknown. Base qualities were left out, and no much larger clone turns up one base away. What the authors observed across the whole study: Invariant T cells such as MAIT and iNKT could partly confound zero-insertion analyses, although diverse VJ usage argued against such confounding for most clonotypes. In monozygotic twins, out-of-frame TCR alpha sharing was systematically underestimated by recombination models, although the models agreed with sharing between unrelated individuals. A weaker excess of twin sharing was found in beta out-of-frame sequences because the signal-to-noise ratio was lowered by fewer shared sequences. Abundant cord blood beta clonotypes carried fewer insertions; young adult naive repertoires showed a weaker similar trend, while memory repertoires showed none. Conclusions relied on cross-sectional statistical analysis, since the same donors could not be followed over many years. Compared with coincidental sharing between unrelated individuals, out-of-frame TCR alpha sequences shared between twins showed an excess of sequences with low generation probability.

This chain is built from TRBV29-1 and TRBJ1-2; TRBD1 fits 9 bases in the junction. Sequencing input: cord blood. This TCR came from a newborn girl in good health. CDR3 reads: CSVGQGVYGYTF. In nucleotide form, the sequence is TGCAGCGTGGGACAGGGAGTCTATGGCTACACCTTC.